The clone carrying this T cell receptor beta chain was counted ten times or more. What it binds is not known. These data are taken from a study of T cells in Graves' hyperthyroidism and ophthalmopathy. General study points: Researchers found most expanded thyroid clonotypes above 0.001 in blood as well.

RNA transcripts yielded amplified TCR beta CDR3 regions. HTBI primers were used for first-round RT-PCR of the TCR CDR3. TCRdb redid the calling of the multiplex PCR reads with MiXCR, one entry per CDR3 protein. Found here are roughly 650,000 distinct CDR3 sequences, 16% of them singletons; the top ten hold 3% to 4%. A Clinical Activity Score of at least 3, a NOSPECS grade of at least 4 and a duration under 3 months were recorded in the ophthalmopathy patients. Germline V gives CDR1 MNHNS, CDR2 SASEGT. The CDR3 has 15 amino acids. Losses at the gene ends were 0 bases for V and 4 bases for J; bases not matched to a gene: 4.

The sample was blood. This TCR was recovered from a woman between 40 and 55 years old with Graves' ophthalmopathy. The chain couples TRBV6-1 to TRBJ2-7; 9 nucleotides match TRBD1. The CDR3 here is CASSEAEDRGYEQYF. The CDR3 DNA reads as TGTGCCAGCAGTGAAGCGGAGGACAGGGGTTACGAGCAGTACTTC.